This T cell receptor beta chain was observed in a study of blood T cell repertoires in COVID-19. A single count supports this clone. TCRdb's table, derived via immunoSEQ multiplex PCR, lists solely in-frame clones and lacks some. The repertoire holds about 270,000 clones, with just under 90% as singletons. This CDR3 spans 15 amino acids. Germline V gene lookup returns CDR1 DFQATT and CDR2 SNEGSKA (reference sequence). J lost 6 bases, V lost 3 bases, and 8 bases had no gene match. The participants were between about 18 and 90 years old and came from 24 US areas. Participants reported their clinical history, and cohort assignment relied on those reports.

The sample comprised PBMCs or T cells enriched from blood (not recorded which). The chain is built from TRBV20-1 and TRBJ1-4, with TRBD1 matching 9 bases. The sequence derives from a woman in her twenties or thirties with acute COVID-19. CDR3 sequence reads: CSASAAGDRDEKLFF. The CDR3 DNA follows: TGCAGTGCTAGTGCCGCGGGGGACAGGGATGAAAAACTGTTTTTT.